This T cell receptor beta chain derives from a study of blood T cell repertoires in COVID-19. Study-level information: COVID-19 samples collected from the United States, Italy and Spain covered acute and convalescent phases. T cells, B-cell-depleted T cells, or PBMCs supplied cDNA or gDNA.

V lost 3 bases, J lost 1 base, and 9 bases lay in between. Germline lookup yields CDR1 WSHSY and CDR2 SAAADI. The CDR3 runs 14 residues. The authors' processing: Amplification of reference gene primers was used by the study to estimate nucleated cell counts. Profiled with immunoSEQ multiplex PCR; TCRdb holds only in-frame clones, not every one. V, J and clone size are those of that table, while D and trimming were read from the DNA. The table lists 80,000 to 100,000 clones, more than 65% of them singletons. The chain is built from TRBV10-2 and TRBJ1-1, with D hard to call. This receptor was identified in a human donor in a cohort sampled during active COVID-19. Sequencing input: peripheral blood. The DNA for the CDR3 is TGCGCCAGCAGTGATTTACACACGAACACTGAAGCTTTCTTT. Its protein is CASSDLHTNTEAFF.